The 11 T cell receptor beta chains below come from one sample, sequenced in a study of blood T cell repertoires in COVID-19. Assay used: immunoSEQ multiplex PCR; TCRdb lists only in-frame clones, some missing. Here the sample spans roughly 380,000 clones, about 85% being singletons. What was sequenced was peripheral blood. Receptors were obtained from a woman between 18 and 30 years old with acute or convalescent COVID-19.

The V call is TRBV9, the J call TRBJ2-5; TRBD1 matches 8 bases. J was trimmed by 5 bases and V by 0 bases; bases with no gene match: 9. The germline gives CDR1 SGDLS, CDR2 YYNGEE. The length of the CDR3 is 16 residues. CDR3: CASSVAMQGAGETQYF. The CDR3 DNA is TGTGCCAGCAGCGTAGCTATGCAGGGGGCGGGGGAGACCCAGTACTTC.

The CDR3 loop is CASSQGVAGGELASGGANVLTF. In nucleotides, the CDR3 is TGTGCCAGCAGCCAAGGGGTCGCGGGAGGGGAGCTCGCTTCGGGTGGGGCCAACGTCCTGACTTTC. The V gene is TRBV3-1 (or the pseudogene TRBV3-2), the J gene TRBJ2-6, with 9 bases matching TRBD2. Germline values: CDR1 LGHDT, CDR2 YNNKEL (reference sequence). The CDR3 totals 22 residues. Germline trimming cut 1 base from V and 3 bases from J; bases unmatched to any gene: 19.

V and J are TRBV23-1 and TRBJ1-6; 9 bases align to TRBD1. TRBV23-1 is given ORF status, its function remaining uncertain. V was clipped by 1 base and J by 7 bases; unmatched bases: 8. This CDR3 has 17 amino acids. The chain's CDR3 is CASSQCPDRGLNSPLHF. In nucleotides, the CDR3 is TGCGCCAGCAGTCAATGCCCGGACAGGGGATTGAATTCACCCCTCCACTTT.

About this clone: At one end, the junction sequence differs from germline, possibly due to a read error. The chain combines TRBV5-1 with TRBJ2-6; D might be TRBD2 (7 bases). This CDR3 is built from 13 residues. CDR1 and CDR2 from the germline V gene are SGHRS and YFSETQ. The CDR3 region has the DNA TGCGCCAGCAGCTGGGGGGGGGCCGACGTCCTGACTTTC. Encoded protein: CASSWGGADVLTF.

This sequence joins TRBV30 and TRBJ1-4, with 9 bases lining up with TRBD1. Germline V gives CDR1 GTSNPN, CDR2 SVGIG (reference sequence). With V trimmed by 0 bases and J by 8 bases, 4 bases remained unmatched. The CDR3 totals 14 residues. CDR3 amino acids: CAWSVQGAGEKLFF. For the CDR3, the DNA is TGTGCCTGGAGTGTACAGGGGGCGGGGGAAAAACTGTTTTTT.

CDR3 nucleotides: TGTGCCAGCAGCCAAGCCGGGGTCGACGAGCAGTACTTC. As protein: CASSQAGVDEQYF. This chain links TRBV3-1 (or the pseudogene TRBV3-2) with TRBJ2-7; possible D gene TRBD2, 5 bases. Germline CDR1 is LGHDT and CDR2 is YNNKEL (reference sequence). V lost 1 base and J 5 bases, leaving 9 bases between the germline ends. The length of the CDR3 is 13 residues.

The V gene is TRBV5-1, the J gene TRBJ2-7; D unclear. Germline CDR1 and CDR2: SGHRS and YFSETQ. V was shortened by 3 bases and J by 0 bases, with 10 bases between the two germline ends. The CDR3 sequence is 14 residues long. DNA for the CDR3: TGCGCCAGCAGCTCCGGTGTTTCCTCCTACGAGCAGTACTTC. The encoded protein is CASSSGVSSYEQYF. Full variable domain (rest looked up from reference TRBV5-1 and TRBJ2-7): KAGVTQTPRYLIKTRGQQVTLSCSPISGHRSVSWYQQTPGQGLQFLFEYFSETQRNKGNFPGRFSGRQFSNSRSEMNVSTLELGDSALYLCASSSGVSSYEQYFGPGTRLTVT.

V is TRBV19 and J is TRBJ2-6; the match to TRBD1 covers 10 bases. V shed 8 bases, J shed 3 bases, and the junction held 16 bases outside the gene matches. This CDR3 region has 19 residues. Germline V CDR1 and CDR2: LNHDA, SQIVND (reference sequence). The chain's CDR3 is CASRATLDRGRNGANVLTF. For the CDR3, the DNA is TGTGCCAGTCGAGCTACCTTAGACAGGGGGCGAAATGGGGCCAACGTCCTGACTTTC.

This clone was counted ten times or more. V usage is TRBV19 and J usage is TRBJ1-5; weak D call: TRBD1 (6 bases). The CDR3 spans 15 residues. V was clipped by 0 bases and J by 7 bases, with 13 bases between them. CDR1 and CDR2 from the germline V gene are LNHDA and SQIVND (reference sequence). The CDR3 coding sequence is TGTGCCAGTAGTATAGATCTTAGGGGGGGGCAGCCCCAGCATTTT. This gives the protein CASSIDLRGGQPQHF.

The rearrangement uses TRBV9 and TRBJ2-3; 9 nucleotides line up with TRBD1. V gave up 4 bases and J gave up 6 bases; unmatched junction bases: 6. CDR3 length: 14 residues. Germline CDR1 reads SGDLS; CDR2 reads YYNGEE. The CDR3: CASSTGQGPDTQYF. Written as DNA, the CDR3 is TGTGCCAGCAGCACCGGACAGGGGCCCGATACGCAGTATTTT.

The gene calls are TRBV19 and TRBJ1-1; D is possibly TRBD1 (6 bases). Germline V gives CDR1 LNHDA, CDR2 SQIVND (reference sequence). V lost 6 bases to trimming and J lost 1 base, with 15 bases between them. CDR3 size: 15 residues. DNA for the CDR3: TGTGCCAGTAGCCCTAATGGGACACCGAACACTGAAGCTTTCTTT. As protein: CASSPNGTPNTEAFF. The full variable domain, in which reference TRBV19 and TRBJ1-1 provide the parts outside the CDR3, is DGGITQSPKYLFRKEGQNVTLSCEQNLNHDAMYWYRQDPGQGLRLIYYSQIVNDFQKGDIAEGYSVSREKKESFPLTVTSAQKNPTAFYLCASSPNGTPNTEAFFGQGTRLTVV.